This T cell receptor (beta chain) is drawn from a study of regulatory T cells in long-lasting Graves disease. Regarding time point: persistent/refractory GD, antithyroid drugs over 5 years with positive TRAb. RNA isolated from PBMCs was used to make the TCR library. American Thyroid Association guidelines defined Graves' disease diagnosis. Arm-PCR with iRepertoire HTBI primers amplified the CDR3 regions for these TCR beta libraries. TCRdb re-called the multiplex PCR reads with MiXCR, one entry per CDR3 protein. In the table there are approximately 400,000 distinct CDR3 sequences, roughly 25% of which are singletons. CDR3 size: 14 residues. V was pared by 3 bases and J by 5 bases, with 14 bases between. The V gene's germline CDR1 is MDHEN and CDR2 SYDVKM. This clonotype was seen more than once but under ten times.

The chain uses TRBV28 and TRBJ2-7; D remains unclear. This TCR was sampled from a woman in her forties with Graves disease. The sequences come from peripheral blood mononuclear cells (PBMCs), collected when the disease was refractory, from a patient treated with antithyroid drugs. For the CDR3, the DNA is TGTGCCAGCAGTTTGGCGGTGGCGCGGCACGAGCAGTACTTC. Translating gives CASSLAVARHEQYF.